These T cell receptor beta chains were read from a single sample in a study of Ad26.COV2.S vaccination and SARS-CoV-2 variants. The data were produced by immunoSEQ multiplex PCR, yet TCRdb's version contains in-frame clones alone and is incomplete. The sample holds 500,000 or so clones, roughly 87% seen once. This material consisted of peripheral blood, taken in a trial of Ad26.COV2.S vaccine versus placebo. These receptors all stem from a person aged 18 to 65 who received the Ad26.COV2.S COVID-19 vaccine or a placebo. The CDR3 runs from the conserved cysteine through the conserved F or W. Each record gives: clone size, J gene, D gene, V gene, CDR3 protein, CDR3 DNA. The D gene is left open where the match is weak. Rows may omit the clone size; those that give it use once, few, many or a size class.

>-|TRBJ1-1|TRBD1|TRBV29-1
CSVGRGLGTEAFF
TGCAGCGTTGGCAGGGGGCTGGGCACTGAAGCTTTCTTT
>-|TRBJ2-1|TRBD2|TRBV25-1
CAPPGAGGNEQFF
TGTGCCCCGCCGGGGGCGGGAGGCAATGAGCAGTTCTTC
>-|TRBJ1-6|-|TRBV10-3
CAISDGRRLNSPLHF
TGTGCCATCAGTGACGGCAGACGGCTTAATTCACCCCTCCACTTT
>-|TRBJ2-7|-|TRBV6-5
CASRGTVLSSYEQYF
TGTGCCAGCCGAGGGACCGTACTGAGCTCCTACGAGCAGTACTTC
>-|TRBJ1-1|-|TRBV15
CATVGRGNPEAFF
TGTGCCACCGTCGGGAGGGGGAACCCTGAAGCTTTCTTT
>once|TRBJ2-7|-|TRBV28
CASSDPTYYEQYF
TGTGCCAGCAGTGACCCTACCTACTACGAGCAGTACTTC
>-|TRBJ2-7|-|TRBV5-1
CASSSLSGLPYEQYF
TGCGCCAGCAGCTCCCTCTCAGGTTTACCCTACGAGCAGTACTTC
>-|TRBJ1-4|-|TRBV7-9
CASSMDTKGEKLFF
TGTGCCAGCAGCATGGACACTAAGGGGGAAAAACTGTTTTTT
>-|TRBJ2-6|-|TRBV21-1
CASSGGDFSGANVLTF
TGTGCCAGCAGCGGGGGGGACTTCTCTGGGGCCAACGTCCTGACTTTC
>-|TRBJ1-4|-|TRBV7-9
CASSLGFSGLFNEKLFF
TGTGCCAGCAGCTTAGGGTTTAGCGGACTCTTTAATGAAAAACTGTTTTTT
>-|TRBJ2-2|-|TRBV5-1
CASSLIAPGELFF
TGCGCCAGCAGCTTGATAGCTCCCGGGGAGCTGTTTTTT
>-|TRBJ2-7|-|TRBV6-2/TRBV6-3
CASSQMLGTQKIYEQYF
TGTGCCAGCAGCCAAATGCTTGGGACACAAAAGATCTACGAGCAGTACTTC
>-|TRBJ2-5|-|TRBV5-6
CASSLPGNLGETQYF
TGTGCCAGCAGCCTACCCGGGAACCTCGGAGAGACCCAGTACTTC
>-|TRBJ1-1|-|TRBV19
CASSIGQERNTEAFF
TGTGCCAGTAGTATAGGACAGGAACGTAACACTGAAGCTTTCTTT
>-|TRBJ1-6|TRBD1|TRBV4-1
CASSRDSSYNSPLHF
TGCGCCAGCAGCCGGGACAGCTCCTATAATTCACCCCTCCACTTT
>-|TRBJ2-7|TRBD1|TRBV6-2/TRBV6-3
CASSYDRTGVPYEQYF
TGTGCCAGCAGTTACGATAGGACAGGGGTCCCCTACGAGCAGTACTTC
>-|TRBJ1-1|-|TRBV30
CAWRQANTEAFF
TGTGCCTGGCGTCAGGCCAACACTGAAGCTTTCTTT
>-|TRBJ2-4|-|TRBV19
CASRKGERGNIQYF
TGTGCCAGTCGAAAGGGGGAGAGGGGAAACATTCAGTACTTC
>-|TRBJ1-1|-|TRBV14
CASRPRGMNTEAFF
TGTGCCAGCAGGCCACGGGGGATGAACACTGAAGCTTTCTTT
>-|TRBJ2-3|TRBD2|TRBV18
CASSPTSGRMYTQYF
TGTGCCAGCTCGCCGACTAGCGGGAGAATGTATACGCAGTATTTT
>few|TRBJ2-5|-|TRBV19
CASRQEETQYF
TGTGCCAGCCGACAGGAGGAGACCCAGTACTTC
>-|TRBJ2-2|-|TRBV7-3
CASSLQQNTGELFF
TGTGCCAGCAGCTTACAACAGAACACCGGGGAGCTGTTTTTT
>once|TRBJ2-7|-|TRBV10-2
CASSLSGTYEQYF
TGCGCCAGCAGCCTAAGTGGGACCTACGAGCAGTACTTC
>-|TRBJ2-5|-|TRBV6-6
CASRPSGHSRETQYF
TGTGCCAGCAGGCCATCTGGGCACTCGCGGGAGACCCAGTACTTC
>-|TRBJ1-1|-|TRBV19
CASSLGRAAFF
TGTGCCAGTAGCCTGGGCAGGGCGGCTTTCTTT
>-|TRBJ1-5|-|TRBV4-2
CASSQARGNQPQHF
TGTGCCAGCAGCCAAGCTCGCGGCAATCAGCCCCAGCATTTT
>-|TRBJ1-2|-|TRBV19
CASSISKGNYGYTF
TGTGCCAGTAGTATTTCTAAGGGGAACTATGGCTACACCTTC
>-|TRBJ2-2|-|TRBV29-1
CSTREAGELFF
TGCAGCACACGTGAGGCTGGGGAGCTGTTTTTT
>once|TRBJ1-4|TRBD1|TRBV27
CASSSQLLRGGEKLFF
TGTGCCAGCAGTTCCCAATTGTTGAGAGGGGGCGAAAAACTGTTTTTT
>-|TRBJ2-3|TRBD2|TRBV25-1
CASSELASGPDTQYF
TGTGCCAGCAGTGAATTGGCTAGCGGGCCAGATACGCAGTATTTT